The T cell receptor (beta chain) under discussion was sequenced for a study of blood T cell repertoires in COVID-19. The overall study: Italy, Spain and the United States were the sources of the convalescent and acute COVID-19 samples. Sources were T cells, B-cell-depleted T cells, or PBMCs; the material itself was cDNA or gDNA.

Original methodology: Amplification from reference gene primers served as the basis for estimated nucleated cell counts. Method: immunoSEQ multiplex PCR; TCRdb's copy keeps in-frame clones and lacks some. The V and J calls and clone size come from that table; D and trimming were worked out from the DNA. The repertoire holds some 200,000 clones, with 75% to 90% as singletons. Germline loops: CDR1 SGHTA, CDR2 FQGNSA. CDR3 length: 14 residues. V lost 1 base, J lost 1 base, and 7 bases lay in between. The chain employs TRBV7-2 and TRBJ2-5; D is undetermined. This TCR was sampled from a woman aged 35 to 49 with acute or convalescent COVID-19. Sequencing used peripheral blood. CDR3 sequence (DNA): TGTGCCAGCAGCTTAGGGCGGATCCAAGAGACCCAGTACTTC. Encoded protein: CASSLGRIQETQYF.